This T cell receptor (beta chain) appears in the sequencing data of a study of beta chain features in type 1 diabetes. Regarding the study as a whole: Type 1 diabetes patients had TCRB CDR3s that were shorter (moderately but significantly so) in all four CD4+ subsets. Researchers reported that naive, central memory and Treg TCRB repertoires appeared more similar in patients than in healthy donors. The VDJ junctions of type 1 diabetes patients carried fewer insertions and more deletions.

In the case of this clone: What it recognizes is unknown.

This CDR3 comprises 16 residues. J gave up 4 bases and V 1 base, and 10 bases lay outside the gene matches. Germline-derived CDR1 and CDR2 are LGHNA and YNFKEQ. Expressed TCRB transcripts were sequenced, since all the RNA that had been isolated was reverse transcribed. Assay used: immunoSEQ multiplex PCR; TCRdb lists only in-frame clones, some missing. The data hold hundreds of thousands of clones, with roughly an eighth observed a single time. Every sorted population was more than 98% pure. The sequencing sample was made of naive CD4+ T cells from blood. This chain uses TRBV4-2 with TRBJ2-7; TRBD1 agrees at 7 bases. The sequence came from a man between 18 and 35 years old in good health. The CDR3 is CASSQVRGLGAYEQYF. The CDR3 DNA reads TGTGCCAGCAGCCAAGTAAGGGGGCTAGGTGCTTACGAGCAGTACTTC.